These T cell receptor beta chains were read from a single sample in a study of blood T cell repertoires in COVID-19. Sequencing was performed with immunoSEQ multiplex PCR; in TCRdb, only in-frame clones are kept and a portion is missing. Of under 300,000 clones listed, roughly nine tenths were seen once; the top ten hold 6.2%. The sample consisted of peripheral blood. Every receptor here comes from a man between 60 and 75 years old with acute or convalescent COVID-19. Both conserved end residues are part of each CDR3.

V: TRBV6-5; J: TRBJ1-2; CDR3: CASSYGEENYGYTF
V: TRBV27; J: TRBJ2-5; CDR3: CASRKGEETQYF
V: TRBV6-2/TRBV6-3; J: TRBJ1-1; CDR3: CASSYGGSTEAFF
V: TRBV12-3/TRBV12-4; J: TRBJ1-2; CDR3: CASSLSYGYTF
V: TRBV11-3; J: TRBJ2-1; CDR3: CASSLSGLGVEQFF
V: TRBV29-1; J: TRBJ2-7; CDR3: CSVGGQGLYEQYF
V: TRBV9; J: TRBJ2-2; CDR3: CASSHPDSRPVRAGELFF
V: TRBV4-2; J: TRBJ2-3; CDR3: CASSPRLATSTDTQYF
V: TRBV27; J: TRBJ2-3; CDR3: CASSQKRERDTQYF
V: TRBV28; J: TRBJ2-7; CDR3: CALGGSSSYEQYF
V: TRBV11-3; J: TRBJ2-1; CDR3: CASSPGGSPAYNEQFF
V: TRBV11-3; J: TRBJ2-1; CDR3: CASSRRQGAQSEQFF
V: TRBV11-3; J: TRBJ2-3; CDR3: CASSLTWDRGRPGDTQYF
V: TRBV6-1; J: TRBJ2-3; CDR3: CASSEGGYRLDTQYF
V: TRBV2; J: TRBJ1-2; CDR3: CASSAAGADYGYTF